This passage covers 8 T cell receptor beta chains from one sample sequenced in a study of T cells in Graves' hyperthyroidism and ophthalmopathy (dated by TCRdb to between 2018 and 2021). Libraries were constructed by multiplex PCR. TCRdb lists the instrument as Illumina HiSeq 2000. The TCR beta CDR3 regions were amplified from RNA transcripts. The first round of RT-PCR for the TCR CDR3 was performed with the HTBI primer set and the Qiagen OneStep RT-PCR kit. The public reads were reprocessed in TCRdb via fastp at Q25 and MiXCR, keeping in-frame beta chains. Each record represents a unique CDR3 protein, reported with the most common genes and DNA among its rows. In this sample the table shows about 620,000 distinct CDR3 sequences, around 15% of which occur a single time. The ten largest clones capture approximately 3.8% of the sample. Sequencing was carried out using blood. Every receptor here comes from a woman aged 25 to 39 with Graves' hyperthyroidism.

This clonotype came up many times. The chain combines TRBV12-3 or TRBV12-4 with TRBJ2-1; 10 bases line up with TRBD2. The junction had 10 bases not matched to a gene; V was cut back by 6 bases and J by 8 bases. CDR3 length: 15 amino acids. The CDR3 DNA reads TGTGCCAGCAGCCTTCTAGCGGGAGTTCCCGATGAGCAGTTCTTC. The encoded protein is CASSLLAGVPDEQFF.

This clonotype was counted a few times. The chain links TRBV15 to TRBJ2-7; 8 nucleotides agree with TRBD2. Germline V gives CDR1 LNHNV, CDR2 YYDKDF (reference sequence). The CDR3 spans 15 residues. The junction had 6 bases not matched to a gene; V was cut back by 1 base and J by 4 bases. CDR3 nucleotides: TGTGCCACCAGCAGAGGCAAGAGCGGGAGTTACGAGCAGTACTTC. It codes for CATSRGKSGSYEQYF.

This clonotype was seen many times. The chain is built from TRBV12-3 or TRBV12-4 and TRBJ2-1; no reliable D call. The V and J ends lost 5 bases and 0 bases respectively, with 11 bases between them. This CDR3 spans 15 amino acids. The CDR3 nucleotides are TGTGCCAGCAGTACTCCTAATGACTCCTACAATGAGCAGTTCTTC. Its protein product is CASSTPNDSYNEQFF.

This clonotype was detected ten times or more. The chain links TRBV6-2 or TRBV6-3 to TRBJ2-7, with 8 positions matching TRBD2. Germline V CDR1 and CDR2: MNHEY, SVGEGT. This CDR3 has 15 residues. The trim removed 0 bases at V and 7 bases at J, leaving 8 bases unmatched. The DNA of the CDR3 is TGTGCCAGCAGTTACTCGACAGCGGGAGAGGGGGAGCAGTACTTC. Translating it yields CASSYSTAGEGEQYF.

The V and J genes are TRBV3-1 and TRBJ2-4; TRBD2 is a possible D gene (6 bases). Germline V gives CDR1 LGHDT, CDR2 YNNKEL (reference sequence). This CDR3 comprises 19 residues. The V gene lost 0 bases and the J gene lost 7 bases, with 25 bases spanning the gap. The CDR3 sequence: CASSQDETSKFSSGNIQYF. CDR3 nucleotides: TGTGCCAGCAGCCAAGACGAAACTAGCAAATTCAGTTCAGGGAACATTCAGTACTTC.

V gene TRBV13 combines with J gene TRBJ2-1; no reliable D call. The CDR3 length is 13 residues. Germline CDR1 and CDR2: PRHDT and FYEKMQ (reference sequence). V was clipped by 6 bases and J by 2 bases, with 8 bases between them. For the CDR3, the DNA is TGTGCCAGCAGTCGTTACACCTACAATGAGCAGTTCTTC. This gives the protein CASSRYTYNEQFF.

This clonotype was counted only a few times. The chain employs TRBV9 and TRBJ2-1; D remains ambiguous. Germline V gene data show CDR1 as SGDLS and CDR2 as YYNGEE. The germline V and J ends were trimmed by 4 bases and 8 bases, with 16 bases remaining between them. The CDR3 has 14 amino acids. The CDR3 bases are TGTGCCAGCAGCCCTAGGACCCTAGGCGATGAGCAGTTCTTC. Translating gives CASSPRTLGDEQFF.

The gene calls are TRBV6-1 and TRBJ2-2, with D possibly matching TRBD2 (6 bases). Germline loops: CDR1 MNHNS, CDR2 SASEGT. The CDR3 sequence is 16 residues long. Trimming stripped 11 bases from V and 0 bases from J, with 19 bases between. CDR3 DNA sequence: TGTGCCGGCCGATCCCTCGGGACTGCGAACACCGGGGAGCTGTTTTTT. Amino acid sequence: CAGRSLGTANTGELFF.